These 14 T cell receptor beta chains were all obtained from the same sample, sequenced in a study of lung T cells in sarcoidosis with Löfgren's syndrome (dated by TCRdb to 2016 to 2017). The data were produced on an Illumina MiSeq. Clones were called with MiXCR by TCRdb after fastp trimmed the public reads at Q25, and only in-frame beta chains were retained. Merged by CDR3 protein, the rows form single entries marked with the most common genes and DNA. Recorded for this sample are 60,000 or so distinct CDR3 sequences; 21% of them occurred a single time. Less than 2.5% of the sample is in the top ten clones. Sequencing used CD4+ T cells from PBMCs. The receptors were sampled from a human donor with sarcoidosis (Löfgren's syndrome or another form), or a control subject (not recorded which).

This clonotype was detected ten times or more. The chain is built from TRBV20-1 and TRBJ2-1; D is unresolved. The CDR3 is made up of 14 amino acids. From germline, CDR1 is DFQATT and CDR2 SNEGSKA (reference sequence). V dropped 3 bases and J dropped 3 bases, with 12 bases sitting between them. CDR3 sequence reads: CSASYGKLYNEQFF. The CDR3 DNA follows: TGCAGTGCTAGTTATGGGAAACTCTACAATGAGCAGTTCTTC.

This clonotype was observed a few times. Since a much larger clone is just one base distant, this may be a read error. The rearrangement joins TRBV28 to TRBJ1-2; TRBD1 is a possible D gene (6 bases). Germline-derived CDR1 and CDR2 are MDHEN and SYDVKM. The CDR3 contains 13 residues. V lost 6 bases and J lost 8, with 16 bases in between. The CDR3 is CASRPGGGKGYTF. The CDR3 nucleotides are TGTGCCAGCAGACCAGGAGGGGGAAAGGGCTACACCTTC.

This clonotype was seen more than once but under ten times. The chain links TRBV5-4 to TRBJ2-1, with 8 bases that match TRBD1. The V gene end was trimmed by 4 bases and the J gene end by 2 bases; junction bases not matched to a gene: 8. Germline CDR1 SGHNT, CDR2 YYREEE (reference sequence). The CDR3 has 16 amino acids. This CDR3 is CASSPNSGGPYNEQFF. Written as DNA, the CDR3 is TGTGCCAGCAGCCCAAATTCAGGGGGCCCCTACAATGAGCAGTTCTTC.

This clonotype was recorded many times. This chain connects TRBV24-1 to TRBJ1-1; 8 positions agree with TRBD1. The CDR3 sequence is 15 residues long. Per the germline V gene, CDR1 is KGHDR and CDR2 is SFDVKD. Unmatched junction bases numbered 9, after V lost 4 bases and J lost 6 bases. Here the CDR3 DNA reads TGTGCCACCAGTGACAAGGACAGGGCTGCCCCTGAAGCTTTCTTT. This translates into CATSDKDRAAPEAFF.

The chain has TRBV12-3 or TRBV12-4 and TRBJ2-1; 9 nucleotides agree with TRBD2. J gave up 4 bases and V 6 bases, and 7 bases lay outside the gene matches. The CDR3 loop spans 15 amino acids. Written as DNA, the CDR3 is TGTGCCAGCAGGAAAAGCGCGGGGGGGTACAATGAGCAGTTCTTC. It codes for CASRKSAGGYNEQFF.

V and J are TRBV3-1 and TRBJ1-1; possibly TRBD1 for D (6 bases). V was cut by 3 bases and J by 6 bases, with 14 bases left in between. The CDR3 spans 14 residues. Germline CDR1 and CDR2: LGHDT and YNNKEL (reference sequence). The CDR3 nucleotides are TGTGCCAGCAGCCAGCAAAACAGGGAGCCTGAAGCTTTCTTT. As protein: CASSQQNREPEAFF.

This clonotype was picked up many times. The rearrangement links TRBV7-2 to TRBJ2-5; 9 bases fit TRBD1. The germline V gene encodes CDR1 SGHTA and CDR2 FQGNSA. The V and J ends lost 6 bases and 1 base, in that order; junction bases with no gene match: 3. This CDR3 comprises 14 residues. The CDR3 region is CASSRTGAQETQYF. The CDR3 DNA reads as TGTGCCAGCAGTCGGACAGGGGCCCAAGAGACCCAGTACTTC.

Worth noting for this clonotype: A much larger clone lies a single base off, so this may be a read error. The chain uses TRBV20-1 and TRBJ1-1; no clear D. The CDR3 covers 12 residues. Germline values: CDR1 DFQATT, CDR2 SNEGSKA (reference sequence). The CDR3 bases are TGCAGTGCTAGACTGGGGAACGCTGAAGCTTTCTTT. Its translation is CSARLGNAEAFF.

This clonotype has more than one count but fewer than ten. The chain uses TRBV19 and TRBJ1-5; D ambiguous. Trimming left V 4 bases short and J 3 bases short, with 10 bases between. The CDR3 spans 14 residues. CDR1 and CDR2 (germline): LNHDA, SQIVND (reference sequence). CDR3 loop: CASSTRALNQPQHF. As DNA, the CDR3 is TGTGCCAGTAGTACCCGGGCCCTCAATCAGCCCCAGCATTTT.

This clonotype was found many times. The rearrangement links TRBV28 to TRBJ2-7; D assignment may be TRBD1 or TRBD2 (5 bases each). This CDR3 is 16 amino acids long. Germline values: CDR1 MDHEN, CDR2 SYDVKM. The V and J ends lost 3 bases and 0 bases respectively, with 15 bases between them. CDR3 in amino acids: CASSFNSRDASYEQYF. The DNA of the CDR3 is TGTGCCAGCAGTTTTAATAGTAGGGACGCCTCCTACGAGCAGTACTTC.

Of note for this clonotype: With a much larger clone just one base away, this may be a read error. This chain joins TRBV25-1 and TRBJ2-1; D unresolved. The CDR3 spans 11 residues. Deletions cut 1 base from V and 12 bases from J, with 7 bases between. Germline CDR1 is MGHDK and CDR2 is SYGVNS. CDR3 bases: TGTGCCAGCAGTGAATCCTATGGGCAGTTCTTC. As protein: CASSESYGQFF.

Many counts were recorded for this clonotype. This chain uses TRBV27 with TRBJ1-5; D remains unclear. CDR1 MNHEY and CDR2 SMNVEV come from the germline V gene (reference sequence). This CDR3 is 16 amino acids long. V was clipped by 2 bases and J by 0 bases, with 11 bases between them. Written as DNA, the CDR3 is TGTGCCAGCAGTTTACGTGGGGTATATAGCAATCAGCCCCAGCATTTT. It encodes CASSLRGVYSNQPQHF.

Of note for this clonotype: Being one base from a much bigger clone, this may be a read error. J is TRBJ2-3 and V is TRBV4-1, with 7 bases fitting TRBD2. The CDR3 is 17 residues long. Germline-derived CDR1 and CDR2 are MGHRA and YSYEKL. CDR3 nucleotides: TGCGCCGGCAGCCAAGATAGGGCAGGGAGGGTCGGCGATACGCAGTATTTT. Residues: CAGSQDRAGRVGDTQYF.

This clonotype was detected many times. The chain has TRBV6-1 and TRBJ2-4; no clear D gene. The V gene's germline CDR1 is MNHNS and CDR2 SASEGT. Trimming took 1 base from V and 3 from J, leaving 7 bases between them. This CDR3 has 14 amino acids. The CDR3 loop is CASSEESLKNIQYF. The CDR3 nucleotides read TGTGCCAGCAGTGAAGAATCGCTCAAAAACATTCAGTACTTC.